This TCR beta chain was recovered during a study of blood T cell repertoires in COVID-19. Study context: The study drew acute and convalescent COVID-19 samples from the United States, Italy and Spain.

The germline V gene encodes CDR1 SGDLS and CDR2 YYNGEE. With 0 bases removed from V and 6 bases from J, the gap between germline ends came to 6 bases. The CDR3 runs 13 residues. How the authors handled the data: Amplification of reference gene primers was used by the study to estimate nucleated cell counts. The repertoire was sequenced with immunoSEQ multiplex PCR; TCRdb's copy has only in-frame clones and lacks some. From that table come the V and J calls and clone size; the DNA was used to work out D and trimming. Of hundreds of thousands of clones listed, about 86% are singletons. The receptor was derived from a woman in her forties or fifties in a cohort exposed to, infected with or recovered from COVID-19 (not recorded which). The sequenced sample was PBMCs or T cells enriched from blood (not recorded which). The chain is built from TRBV9 and TRBJ2-2; D not resolved. The CDR3 sequence is CASSVVEAGELFF. DNA for the CDR3: TGTGCCAGCAGCGTAGTTGAGGCCGGGGAGCTGTTTTTT.